Presented here are 20 T cell receptor beta chains from one specimen sequenced in a study of T cells expressing NK-cell markers. TCRdb re-called the 5' RACE reads and gives one entry per CDR3 protein, without DNA. Here the sample table reports around 180,000 distinct CDR3 sequences. The sample comprised blood T cells: a sorted CD56 or NKG2C T cell subset, CD4+ or CD8+ T cells, or bulk PBMC T cells (not recorded which). All receptors come from a man between 18 and 69 years old in good health.

V usage is TRBV28 and J usage is TRBJ2-1. CDR1 is MDHEN, CDR2 SYDVKM, per germline. This CDR3 spans 14 amino acids. This CDR3 reads CASSTLTSSNEQFF.

V gene TRBV3-1 combines with J gene TRBJ2-1; TCRdb proposes TRBD1, but this gene call is untestable without DNA. The length of the CDR3 is 13 residues. Germline values: CDR1 LGHDT, CDR2 YNNKEL (reference sequence). Here the CDR3 reads CASSPGGVAEQFF.

The chain has TRBV12-3 or TRBV12-4 and TRBJ1-6; no DNA is available, so the TRBD1 call from TCRdb remains unchecked. This CDR3 comprises 15 residues. CDR3 sequence: CASSSGGWGNSPLHF.

V and J are TRBV7-2 and TRBJ2-7; the D call from TCRdb, TRBD1, cannot be confirmed without DNA. Germline lookup yields CDR1 SGHTA and CDR2 FQGNSA. CDR3 length: 14 residues. This chain's CDR3 is CASSLDREGYEQYF.

The J gene is TRBJ1-2, the V gene TRBV12-3 or TRBV12-4; TCRdb picks TRBD1, but there is no DNA to check that call. The CDR3 contains 14 residues. CDR3 loop: CASSPPGHLGSYTF.

The chain recombines TRBV19 with TRBJ2-7; lacking DNA, the TRBD1 call made by TCRdb goes unchecked. From germline, CDR1 is LNHDA and CDR2 SQIVND (reference sequence). The CDR3 is 14 amino acids. The CDR3 here is CASSRDSRTYEQYF.

This chain links TRBV3-1 with TRBJ1-1; absent DNA, TCRdb's TRBD1 call cannot be checked. This CDR3 has 12 residues. CDR1 is LGHDT, CDR2 YNNKEL, per germline (reference sequence). CDR3 in amino acids: CASSTGATEAFF.

CDR3 amino acids: CASSQDMFQETQYF. This chain joins TRBV4-2 and TRBJ2-5. This CDR3 has 14 amino acids. Germline V gene data show CDR1 as LGHNA and CDR2 as YNFKEQ.

The chain is built from TRBV5-1 and TRBJ2-2; TCRdb's D call, TRBD2, is unchecked because there is no DNA. Germline CDR1 SGHRS, CDR2 YFSETQ. The CDR3 runs to 15 residues. The CDR3: CASSLTSGGTGELFF.

This chain links TRBV3-1 with TRBJ2-5. The CDR3 runs 19 residues. Germline-derived CDR1 and CDR2 are LGHDT and YNNKEL (reference sequence). This chain's CDR3 is CASSQDRGRLNPGRETQYF.

The genes are TRBV5-1 and TRBJ1-1; the D gene TCRdb calls, TRBD1, cannot be checked with no DNA. From germline, CDR1 is SGHRS and CDR2 YFSETQ. The CDR3 extends over 13 amino acids. CDR3: CASRAIGGTEAFF. The full variable domain, in which reference TRBV5-1 and TRBJ1-1 provide the parts outside the CDR3, is KAGVTQTPRYLIKTRGQQVTLSCSPISGHRSVSWYQQTPGQGLQFLFEYFSETQRNKGNFPGRFSGRQFSNSRSEMNVSTLELGDSALYLCASRAIGGTEAFFGQGTRLTVV.

This sequence joins TRBV2 and TRBJ2-1; absent DNA, TCRdb's TRBD1 call cannot be checked. CDR3 size: 15 residues. The germline V gene encodes CDR1 SNHLY and CDR2 FYNNEI. The CDR3 spells CASSEGVGGVYEQFF.

The chain links TRBV28 to TRBJ2-7. CDR1 is MDHEN and CDR2 is SYDVKM in the germline V gene. This CDR3 is 13 amino acids long. This chain's CDR3 is CASSSSVGYEQYF. Based on the CDR3 plus reference TRBV28 and TRBJ2-7, the full variable domain is DVKVTQSSRYLVKRTGEKVFLECVQDMDHENMFWYRQDPGLGLRLIYFSYDVKMKEKGDIPEGYSVSREKKERFSLILESASTNQTSMYLCASSSSVGYEQYFGPGTRLTVT.

The chain combines TRBV5-4 with TRBJ2-1; TCRdb lists TRBD2, though no DNA is available to test this call. The CDR3 sequence is 14 residues long. CDR1 and CDR2 (germline): SGHNT, YYREEE (reference sequence). The CDR3: CASSGGGGHNEQFF.

The gene calls are TRBV7-6 and TRBJ2-5; the TRBD1 assignment by TCRdb is unverifiable without DNA. Germline V gene data show CDR1 as SGHVS and CDR2 as FNYEAQ. The CDR3 is 14 residues long. This chain's CDR3 is CASSPTGNGETQYF.

The rearrangement joins TRBV7-8 to TRBJ2-5. Germline loops: CDR1 SGHVS, CDR2 FQNEAQ. CDR3 size: 14 residues. The CDR3: CASSLTENQETQYF. Supplemented by reference TRBV7-8 and TRBJ2-5, the full variable domain reads GAGVSQSPRYKVAKRGQDVALRCDPISGHVSLFWYQQALGQGPEFLTYFQNEAQLDKSGLPSDRFFAERPEGSVSTLKIQRTQQEDSAVYLCASSLTENQETQYFGPGTRLLVL.

The chain employs TRBV9 and TRBJ2-3. Germline assignment: CDR1 SGDLS and CDR2 YYNGEE. This CDR3 comprises 16 residues. CDR3 protein: CASSHKAAESTDTQYF.

This chain uses TRBV7-9 with TRBJ1-5; TCRdb's D call of TRBD1 is untestable without DNA. The CDR3 loop spans 14 amino acids. CDR1 SEHNR and CDR2 FQNEAQ come from the germline V gene (reference sequence). This CDR3 is CACGARGNNQPQHF.

The V and J genes are TRBV5-1 and TRBJ2-7; TCRdb lists TRBD1, though no DNA is available to test this call. Germline lookup yields CDR1 SGHRS and CDR2 YFSETQ. This CDR3 has 14 residues. CDR3 protein: CASSPGTLDYEQYF.

The V gene is TRBV28, the J gene TRBJ2-5; the D call from TCRdb, TRBD1, cannot be confirmed without DNA. The CDR3 runs 15 residues. In germline, CDR1 is MDHEN, CDR2 SYDVKM. CDR3 in amino acids: CASSSPPQAKETQYF. Filled out from reference TRBV28 and TRBJ2-5, the complete variable domain reads DVKVTQSSRYLVKRTGEKVFLECVQDMDHENMFWYRQDPGLGLRLIYFSYDVKMKEKGDIPEGYSVSREKKERFSLILESASTNQTSMYLCASSSPPQAKETQYFGPGTRLLVL.